This TCR beta chain appears in the sequencing data of a study of blood T cell repertoires in COVID-19. Study details: The origin of the acute and convalescent COVID-19 samples was the United States, Italy and Spain.

This clone occurred a few times. As handled by the study authors: The assay estimated nucleated cells by amplifying reference gene primers. Measured with immunoSEQ multiplex PCR; TCRdb has only the in-frame clones, and not every one. The V and J calls and clone size are taken from that table; D and trimming were inferred from the DNA. The sample lists about 160,000 clones, under 85% occurring once. This CDR3 comprises 13 residues. Germline CDR1 reads WSHSY; CDR2 reads SAAADI. The V end was cut by 6 bases, the J end by 1 base, with 9 bases between. Material: peripheral blood. V gene TRBV10-2 combines with J gene TRBJ1-1; D remains ambiguous. This receptor was identified in a man aged 65 to 85 who had recovered from COVID-19. The DNA for the CDR3 is TGCGCCAGCAGATCAGGTACGAACACTGAAGCTTTCTTT. Its protein product is CASRSGTNTEAFF.